This TCR beta chain was sequenced during a study of blood T cell repertoires in COVID-19. CDR3 length equals 16 residues. From germline, CDR1 is SGHRS and CDR2 YFSETQ. After removal of 3 bases from V and 1 base from J, the junction contained 8 bases not matched to a gene. TCRdb's copy holds only in-frame clones and misses some; the assay was immunoSEQ multiplex PCR. This table holds a few hundred thousand clones, roughly 87% found once. The receptor comes from a woman in her 50s who had recovered from COVID-19. Sequenced input: peripheral blood. This chain connects TRBV5-1 to TRBJ2-7; 9 nucleotides line up with TRBD1. The CDR3 region is CASSWRGTGSSYEQYF. CDR3 DNA sequence: TGCGCCAGCAGCTGGAGAGGGACAGGGAGTTCCTACGAGCAGTACTTC.